This TCR beta chain was captured in a study of blood T cell repertoires in COVID-19. Study-level background: T cells, B-cell-depleted T cells, or PBMCs supplied cDNA or gDNA.

In the original processing: Nucleated cell counts were estimated from reference gene primer amplification. Some clones are missing from TCRdb's copy, which holds only in-frame ones; the method was immunoSEQ multiplex PCR. The V and J calls and clone size come from that table; D and trimming were worked out from the DNA. The data show 200,000 to 300,000 clones, over 80% seen once. The TCR originated in a woman between 35 and 50 years old who had recovered from COVID-19. The sample comprised peripheral blood.

CDR3 region: CAWTYQLPGQGAQYF. Here the CDR3 DNA reads TGTGCCTGGACTTATCAACTGCCGGGACAGGGGGCCCAGTACTTC. The V and J genes are TRBV30 and TRBJ2-5, with 11 bases matching TRBD1. Germline trimming cut 4 bases from V and 9 bases from J; bases unmatched to any gene: 13. Germline CDR1 and CDR2: GTSNPN and SVGIG (reference sequence). The CDR3 length is 15 residues.